This is a list of T cell receptor beta chains from one sample in a study of CXCR3-negative and CXCR3-positive naive CD8 T cells. TCRdb reanalyzed the 5' RACE reads, giving one entry per CDR3 protein sequence and no DNA. The sample includes some 130,000 distinct CDR3 sequences. The specimen sequenced was naive CXCR3- CD8+ T cells from blood. These TCRs come from a human donor in good health. Some clones in this sample may be carry-over from other donors' samples. Each CDR3 is given with its conserved first and last residue.

v_call	j_call	cdr3_aa
TRBV19	TRBJ2-7	CASSIQSGTGYSYEQYF
TRBV9	TRBJ2-1	CASSTWGGTEQFF
TRBV29-1	TRBJ2-3	CSAADRGYTDTQYF
TRBV6-2/TRBV6-3	TRBJ2-1	CASSYSRDPEQFF
TRBV4-2	TRBJ1-2	CASSNSPYRDPNGYTF
TRBV29-1	TRBJ2-1	CSASTGFEQFF
TRBV5-1	TRBJ2-2	CASSMYTGELFF
TRBV7-8	TRBJ1-5	CASSPGGQPQHF
TRBV27	TRBJ2-3	CASSPATGLTDTQYF
TRBV9	TRBJ1-4	CASSVAMGAEGKLFF
TRBV12-2	TRBJ2-7	CASRCGTSGRSSYEQYF
TRBV21-1	TRBJ2-7	CASSSETGNEQYF
TRBV29-1	TRBJ2-5	CSVEIAAAEETQYF
TRBV29-1	TRBJ2-7	CSVDQAGREGYEQYF
TRBV4-1	TRBJ2-7	CASSLSDSTTYEQYF
TRBV6-1	TRBJ1-4	CASSEAPPGGTNEKLFF
TRBV20-1	TRBJ2-1	CSAPRGPYLYNEQFF
TRBV12-3/TRBV12-4	TRBJ2-1	CASSSLTGALNEQFF
TRBV14	TRBJ2-2	CASSKRDREAGELFF
TRBV4-1	TRBJ1-5	CASSHMDRAQPQHF
TRBV2	TRBJ2-1	CASSPTLLAGGVNEQFF
TRBV25-1	TRBJ1-5	CATEDRELSNQPQHF
TRBV19	TRBJ2-4	CASSTRDYEPNIQYF
TRBV28	TRBJ2-1	CASSPQANEQFF
TRBV28	TRBJ2-7	CASSLPRGTLYF
TRBV28	TRBJ2-3	CASSLFRGTDTQYF
TRBV20-1	TRBJ1-1	CSTEQGRYTEAFF
TRBV7-9	TRBJ1-2	CASSLGLSYGYTF
TRBV7-2	TRBJ2-3	CASSSLVWDTQYF
TRBV4-3	TRBJ1-1	CASSHTRVTEAFF
TRBV6-5	TRBJ2-1	CASSYSEGSAEQFF
TRBV4-2	TRBJ2-7	CASSHLAGGSYEQYF
TRBV4-1	TRBJ2-7	CASSPSGMGYEQYF
TRBV23-1	TRBJ2-5	CASIPGQGVETQYF
TRBV9	TRBJ2-2	CASSHRRDRGSTGELFF
TRBV6-2/TRBV6-3	TRBJ2-1	CASSYLAGAHNEQFF
TRBV29-1	TRBJ1-2	CSVPIDRGYGYTF
TRBV4-1	TRBJ2-5	CASSQWDDQETQYF
TRBV11-2	TRBJ2-7	CASSFQSGQDPHEQYF
TRBV29-1	TRBJ1-2	CSVEFEGGYGYTF
TRBV29-1	TRBJ2-1	CSVTPSASAFNEQFF
TRBV5-5	TRBJ2-7	CASSWVGEQYF
TRBV7-9	TRBJ2-7	CASSPPFSEQYF
TRBV12-3/TRBV12-4	TRBJ2-5	CASSTFQETQYF